The 18 T cell receptor beta chains below were found in one sample sequenced in a study of blood T cell repertoires in COVID-19. Using immunoSEQ multiplex PCR, the repertoire was profiled, and TCRdb retains in-frame clones only, with some absent. The sample holds some 200,000 clones, 75% to 90% seen once. The sequencing input was PBMCs or T cells enriched from blood (not recorded which). Receptors originate from a woman aged 40 to 55 with acute COVID-19.

This chain links TRBV4-2 with TRBJ1-4, with 9 bases fitting TRBD1. Germline values: CDR1 LGHNA, CDR2 YNFKEQ. The length of the CDR3 is 14 residues. J lost 5 bases, V lost 3 bases, and 1 base had no gene match. The CDR3, as DNA: TGTGCCAGCAGCCAGGGACAGGGAAATGAAAAACTGTTTTTT. Its protein is CASSQGQGNEKLFF.

This rearrangement joins TRBV9 to TRBJ2-2; TRBD2 aligns across 7 bases. The length of the CDR3 is 16 residues. After removal of 3 bases from V and 2 bases from J, the junction contained 7 bases not matched to a gene. Germline CDR1 and CDR2: SGDLS and YYNGEE. The CDR3 sequence: CASSDPGGANTGELFF. In DNA form, the CDR3 reads TGTGCCAGCAGCGATCCGGGGGGTGCAAACACCGGGGAGCTGTTTTTT. Using reference TRBV9 and TRBJ2-2 for the parts outside the CDR3, the full variable domain is DSGVTQTPKHLITATGQRVTLRCSPRSGDLSVYWYQQSLDQGLQFLIQYYNGEERAKGNILERFSAQQFPDLHSELNLSSLELGDSALYFCASSDPGGANTGELFFGEGSRLTVL.

This clone appeared once. The DNA for the CDR3 is TGTGCCAGCAGCTTTCGGAATGAAAAACTGTTTTTT. Protein sequence: CASSFRNEKLFF. The chain has TRBV11-3 and TRBJ1-4; D is undetermined. Trimming left V 3 bases short and J 5 bases short, with 4 bases between. There are 12 residues in the CDR3. From germline, CDR1 is SGHNT and CDR2 YENEEA.

The J gene is TRBJ2-1, the V gene TRBV5-1, with 8 bases lining up with TRBD1. This CDR3 contains 14 residues. Per germline, CDR1 SGHRS and CDR2 YFSETQ. J lost 7 bases, V lost 2 bases, and 5 bases had no gene match. The CDR3 nucleotides read TGCGCCAGCAGCTTAGACAGGGGCGGGAATGAGCAGTTCTTC. It specifies CASSLDRGGNEQFF.

The gene calls are TRBV19 and TRBJ2-4; TRBD1 agrees at 10 bases. This CDR3 has 15 amino acids. From germline, CDR1 is LNHDA and CDR2 SQIVND (reference sequence). J lost 6 bases, V lost 8 bases, and 10 bases had no gene match. CDR3 sequence: CASGIRGQGPNIQYF. CDR3 sequence (DNA): TGTGCCAGTGGGATACGGGGACAGGGGCCAAACATTCAGTACTTC. Using reference TRBV19 and TRBJ2-4 for the parts outside the CDR3, the full variable domain is DGGITQSPKYLFRKEGQNVTLSCEQNLNHDAMYWYRQDPGQGLRLIYYSQIVNDFQKGDIAEGYSVSREKKESFPLTVTSAQKNPTAFYLCASGIRGQGPNIQYFGAGTRLSVL.

The chain is built from TRBV7-3 and TRBJ2-1; TRBD2 agrees at 10 bases. Germline trimming cut 4 bases from V and 7 bases from J; bases unmatched to any gene: 10. This CDR3 has 16 amino acids. CDR1 is SGHTA and CDR2 is FQGTGA in the germline V gene. CDR3 protein: CASSSQRAGGANEQFF. DNA for the CDR3: TGTGCCAGCAGCTCCCAACGAGCGGGGGGGGCTAATGAGCAGTTCTTC. The full variable domain, rest sourced from reference TRBV7-3 and TRBJ2-1, is GAGVSQTPSNKVTEKGKYVELRCDPISGHTALYWYRQSLGQGPEFLIYFQGTGAADDSGLPNDRFFAVRPEGSVSTLKIQRTERGDSAVYLCASSSQRAGGANEQFFGPGTRLTVL.

This chain joins TRBV20-1 and TRBJ2-1; TRBD2 agrees at 10 bases. J gave up 15 bases and V 6 bases, and 8 bases lay outside the gene matches. Germline V gene data show CDR1 as DFQATT and CDR2 as SNEGSKA (reference sequence). The CDR3 extends over 11 amino acids. The CDR3 sequence: CSARLAGEVFF. CDR3 nucleotide sequence: TGCAGTGCCCGGCTAGCGGGGGAAGTGTTCTTC.

This rearrangement joins TRBV19 to TRBJ1-5; D is perhaps TRBD1 (6 bases). V lost 6 bases and J 5 bases, leaving 11 bases between the germline ends. This CDR3 has 13 amino acids. CDR1 is LNHDA and CDR2 is SQIVND in the germline V gene (reference sequence). CDR3 sequence: CASRQGRDQPQHF. Written as DNA, the CDR3 is TGTGCCAGTAGGCAGGGGCGCGATCAGCCCCAGCATTTT.

This clone has only one observation. This chain uses TRBV18 with TRBJ1-1; D ambiguous. Between the trimmed V and J ends, which lost 5 bases and 2 bases, there was a span of 9 bases. The CDR3 has 13 amino acids. Germline V gene data show CDR1 as KGHSH and CDR2 as LQKENI. CDR3 region: CASSSQENTEAFF. The CDR3 region has the DNA TGTGCCAGCTCATCCCAGGAAAACACTGAAGCTTTCTTT.

Here the CDR3 DNA reads TGTGCCAGCAGTAAGCGGGAGAGTTTTTTAGATACGCAGTATTTT. Translated, it gives CASSKRESFLDTQYF. This sequence joins TRBV27 and TRBJ2-3, with TRBD2 matching 8 bases. Germline values: CDR1 MNHEY, CDR2 SMNVEV (reference sequence). J gave up 5 bases and V 5 bases, and 9 bases lay outside the gene matches. CDR3 size: 15 residues.

This chain uses TRBV28 with TRBJ1-2; the D is unclear. From germline, CDR1 is MDHEN and CDR2 SYDVKM. The germline V and J ends were trimmed by 3 bases and 7 bases, with 6 bases remaining between them. The CDR3 contains 11 residues. For the CDR3, the DNA is TGTGCCAGCAGTTTTCTAGGTGGCTACACCTTC. It specifies CASSFLGGYTF.

The V call is TRBV19, the J call TRBJ1-2, with D perhaps matching TRBD1 (5 bases). Germline values: CDR1 LNHDA, CDR2 SQIVND (reference sequence). This CDR3 is 13 amino acids long. V lost 5 bases, J lost 4 bases, and 11 bases lay in between. The CDR3 sequence is CASSEDTRYGYTF. DNA for the CDR3: TGTGCCAGTAGTGAGGACACGCGCTATGGCTACACCTTC.

This rearrangement joins TRBV24-1 to TRBJ2-1; the match to TRBD2 covers 13 bases. With V trimmed by 5 bases and J by 4 bases, 10 bases remained unmatched. The CDR3 runs to 18 residues. CDR1 KGHDR and CDR2 SFDVKD come from the germline V gene. The CDR3 spells CATSATSGGASLYNEQFF. In DNA, the CDR3 is TGTGCCACCAGTGCTACTAGCGGGGGGGCTTCTCTTTACAATGAGCAGTTCTTC.

The chain is built from TRBV29-1 and TRBJ2-7; 11 bases fit TRBD2. The CDR3 is 14 amino acids. V was clipped by 4 bases and J by 7 bases; unmatched bases: 9. The germline gives CDR1 SQVTM, CDR2 ANQGSEA. CDR3 DNA sequence: TGCAGCGTTGGGACCACTAGCGGGGGTGGTGAGCAGTACGTC. It specifies CSVGTTSGGGEQYV.

The rearrangement joins TRBV7-2 to TRBJ1-1; a possible D gene is TRBD1 (6 bases). V dropped 3 bases and J dropped 2 bases, with 16 bases sitting between them. Looked up from germline, CDR1 is SGHTA and CDR2 is FQGNSA. CDR3 length: 16 residues. CDR3 bases: TGTGCCAGCAGCTTTCCCGATAGGACAGTAAACACTGAAGCTTTCTTT. It specifies CASSFPDRTVNTEAFF.

The chain links TRBV4-2 to TRBJ2-7; 7 positions agree with TRBD2. The junction had 9 bases not matched to a gene; V was cut back by 3 bases and J by 7 bases. The germline gives CDR1 LGHNA, CDR2 YNFKEQ. The CDR3 contains 14 residues. For the CDR3, the DNA is TGTGCCAGCAGCCATCCCCGGGCGGGGGTAGAGCAGTACGTC. Encoded protein: CASSHPRAGVEQYV.

This clone was seen once. The rearrangement joins TRBV27 to TRBJ1-6; D is ambiguous. This CDR3 comprises 17 residues. The germline gives CDR1 MNHEY, CDR2 SMNVEV (reference sequence). This CDR3 is CATNGRPPQTNNSPLHF. The CDR3 coding sequence is TGTGCTACAAATGGCCGGCCACCCCAAACTAATAATTCACCCCTCCACTTT.

This rearrangement joins TRBV18 to TRBJ1-4; tentatively, D is TRBD1 (5 bases). The CDR3 totals 13 residues. V was trimmed by 1 base and J by 7 bases, leaving 7 bases between them. Germline CDR1 reads KGHSH; CDR2 reads LQKENI. The CDR3, as DNA: TGTGCCAGCTCACCACAAAGGGGTGAAAAACTGTTTTTT. Its protein product is CASSPQRGEKLFF.